This entry features one T cell receptor beta chain sequence. Its antigen is as yet unknown. V trimming: 2 bases; J trimming: 7 bases; junction bases outside the gene matches: 4. Germline values: CDR1 SGHTA, CDR2 FQGTGA. The CDR3 consists of 15 residues. Assay used: immunoSEQ multiplex PCR; TCRdb lists only in-frame clones, some missing. The sample lists approximately 60,000 clones, 70% to 90% occurring once. These data originate in a study of PD-1 blockade in classical Hodgkin lymphoma. Looking at the study overall: Patients were given intravenous nivolumab, 3 mg/kg, every 2 weeks.

With no exception, relapse followed autologous stem cell transplantation in all patients, and brentuximab vedotin exposure varied. Study-level points and caveats: Patients excluded were those beginning nivolumab under 1 year after ASCT. Diversity similar to that of newly diagnosed patients was seen at baseline in complete responders.

The source is a human donor with classical Hodgkin lymphoma. The source material was peripheral blood mononuclear cells (PBMCs), sampled at baseline. This chain links TRBV7-3 with TRBJ1-6, with TRBD1 matching over 8 bases. CDR3 loop: CASSLGRTGNSPLHF. CDR3 DNA sequence: TGTGCCAGCAGCTTAGGACGGACAGGGAATTCACCCCTCCACTTT.